The 30 T cell receptor beta chains below were found in one sample sequenced in a study of T cells in Graves' hyperthyroidism and ophthalmopathy. The CDR3 regions of TCR beta were amplified from RNA transcripts. First-round RT-PCR of the TCR CDR3 relied on the HTBI primer set. TCRdb redid the calling of the multiplex PCR reads with MiXCR, one entry per CDR3 protein. Among about 600,000 distinct CDR3 sequences, 12% to 15% were seen once, and the ten largest hold about 7%. Sequences were obtained from blood. These receptors originate from a woman aged 18-29 years with Graves' ophthalmopathy.

A word on this clonotype: It may be a read error: a sequence one base away is much more abundant. The CDR3 reads CASSLSQGARLEAFF. The CDR3 DNA reads TGTGCCAGCAGTTTGTCTCAGGGGGCGAGATTAGAAGCTTTCTTT. The rearrangement uses TRBV12-3 or TRBV12-4 and TRBJ1-1; 8 nucleotides align to TRBD1. The CDR3 is made up of 15 amino acids. J was trimmed by 8 bases and V by 3 bases; bases with no gene match: 11.

CDR3 sequence reads: CASSPVSLGGELFF. DNA for the CDR3: TGCGCCAGCAGCCCAGTCTCCTTGGGCGGGGAGCTGTTTTTT. The chain couples TRBV4-1 to TRBJ2-2; D is unclear. The CDR3 extends over 14 amino acids. CDR1 and CDR2 from the germline V gene are MGHRA and YSYEKL. V lost 4 bases and J 7 bases, leaving 13 bases between the germline ends.

On this clonotype itself: It may be a read error: a sequence one base away is much more abundant. V is TRBV28 and J is TRBJ1-1; tentatively, D is TRBD1 (5 bases). CDR3 length equals 14 residues. Germline lookup yields CDR1 MDHEN and CDR2 SYDVKM. V was pared by 3 bases and J by 0 bases, with 8 bases between. In nucleotides, the CDR3 is TGTGCCAGCAGTTTCAGACAGATGAACACTGAAGCTTTCTTT. Translation gives CASSFRQMNTEAFF.

The chain carries TRBV6-1 and TRBJ2-5; TRBD2 agrees at 13 bases. Per the germline V gene, CDR1 is MNHNS and CDR2 is SASEGT. The CDR3 has 14 residues. Germline trimming cut 6 bases from V and 13 bases from J; bases unmatched to any gene: 11. The CDR3 coding sequence is TGTGCCAGCAGCCTGACGGGACTAGCGGGATTCCCGTACTTC. This codes for CASSLTGLAGFPYF.

The chain is built from TRBV20-1 and TRBJ2-1; possibly TRBD2 for D (6 bases). The germline gives CDR1 DFQATT, CDR2 SNEGSKA (reference sequence). CDR3 size: 13 residues. V lost 5 bases and J 3 bases, leaving 11 bases between the germline ends. Here the CDR3 reads CSARDFFYNEQFF. CDR3 DNA sequence: TGCAGTGCTCGGGACTTTTTCTACAATGAGCAGTTCTTC.

Comment on this clonotype: A single base separates this from a much larger clone, so it may be a read error. J is TRBJ1-1 and V is TRBV30; D gene uncertain. CDR3 length: 13 amino acids. Germline loops: CDR1 GTSNPN, CDR2 SVGIG (reference sequence). The CDR3 protein is CAWSVQVDTEALF. The CDR3 coding sequence is TGTGCCTGGAGTGTTCAGGTAGACACTGAAGCTCTCTTT.

This clonotype was seen many times. CDR3 loop: CASSSTYREDTQYF. In nucleotides, the CDR3 is TGTGCCAGCAGCTCGACCTACAGGGAGGATACGCAGTATTTT. The rearrangement joins TRBV7-2 to TRBJ2-3, with D maybe TRBD1 (6 bases). V was clipped by 4 bases and J by 6 bases, with 14 bases between them. Germline CDR1 is SGHTA and CDR2 is FQGNSA. This CDR3 spans 14 amino acids.

This clonotype was seen many times. The chain couples TRBV7-2 to TRBJ1-2; tentatively, D is TRBD1 (6 bases). Looked up from germline, CDR1 is SGHTA and CDR2 is FQGNSA. The CDR3 runs 13 residues. With 3 bases removed from V and 3 bases from J, the gap between germline ends came to 8 bases. In DNA, the CDR3 is TGTGCCAGCAGCTTTCGACAGGACTATGGCTACACCTTC. This gives the protein CASSFRQDYGYTF.

The rearrangement uses TRBV9 and TRBJ2-3, with TRBD2 matching over 7 bases. This CDR3 is 15 amino acids long. The germline V gene has CDR1 SGDLS and CDR2 YYNGEE. The ends lost 3 bases at V and 4 bases at J; junction bases unmatched: 8. The CDR3 DNA reads as TGTGCCAGCAGCGGGGGGGGAGGAGCTCCAGATACGCAGTATTTT. Translation: CASSGGGGAPDTQYF.

V and J are TRBV6-1 and TRBJ2-7; 8 nucleotides match TRBD2. The CDR3 extends over 12 amino acids. The V segment lost 6 bases and the J segment 6 bases; nucleotides outside the gene matches: 4. Germline assignment: CDR1 MNHNS and CDR2 SASEGT. In DNA, the CDR3 is TGTGCCAGCAGGCGACTAGCGTTCGAGCAGTACTTC. This gives the protein CASRRLAFEQYF.

This clonotype was found a few times. V is TRBV7-2 and J is TRBJ2-3, with TRBD1 identical over 9 bases. Losses at the gene ends were 4 bases for V and 5 bases for J; bases not matched to a gene: 7. From germline, CDR1 is SGHTA and CDR2 FQGNSA. The CDR3 runs 15 residues. CDR3 in DNA: TGTGCCAGCAGCTCCGACAGGGGGTCAGAAGATACGCAGTATTTT. This gives the protein CASSSDRGSEDTQYF.

Notes on this clonotype: This may arise from a read error, as a much more abundant clone is one base away. The CDR3 carries no conserved terminal phenylalanine or tryptophan, so it likely arises from a read error. The rearrangement joins TRBV9 to TRBJ2-7; 9 bases line up with TRBD2. This CDR3 region has 16 residues. Trimming at V came to 0 bases and at J to 2 bases, leaving 6 bases not matched to a gene. CDR1 and CDR2 (germline): SGDLS, YYNGEE. CDR3 DNA: TGTGCCAGCAGCGTAGGGGCGGGAGGGACGACCTACGAGCAGTACTCC. Its protein product is CASSVGAGGTTYEQYS.

This clonotype was found many times. This chain joins TRBV28 and TRBJ2-7; D is unresolved. Germline V gene sequence: CDR1 MDHEN, CDR2 SYDVKM. The ends were cut back, 3 bases at V and 6 bases at J, with 15 bases in the middle. CDR3 length: 14 amino acids. CDR3 DNA sequence: TGTGCCAGCAGTTTGATCATTATAAGTAGCGAGCAGTACTTC. This encodes CASSLIIISSEQYF. Combining the CDR3 with reference TRBV28 and TRBJ2-7 gives the whole variable domain DVKVTQSSRYLVKRTGEKVFLECVQDMDHENMFWYRQDPGLGLRLIYFSYDVKMKEKGDIPEGYSVSREKKERFSLILESASTNQTSMYLCASSLIIISSEQYFGPGTRLTVT.

This clonotype was counted only a few times. CDR3: CASSKGLAATYNEQFF. CDR3 nucleotide sequence: TGTGCCAGCAGTAAGGGACTAGCGGCTACCTACAATGAGCAGTTCTTC. The genes are TRBV6-1 and TRBJ2-1; 11 bases agree with TRBD2. Germline-derived CDR1 and CDR2 are MNHNS and SASEGT. V shed 5 bases, J shed 2 bases, and the junction held 5 bases outside the gene matches. The CDR3 length is 16 residues.

This clonotype has a handful of counts. This chain joins TRBV2 and TRBJ2-4; no definite D call. The CDR3 totals 13 residues. Per germline, CDR1 SNHLY and CDR2 FYNNEI. Trimming took 8 bases from V and 2 from J, leaving 10 bases between them. The CDR3 here is CASSWVPKNIQYF. DNA for the CDR3: TGTGCCAGCTCGTGGGTACCCAAAAACATTCAGTACTTC.

This clonotype came up many times. The V and J genes are TRBV28 and TRBJ2-5, with D perhaps being TRBD1 or TRBD2 (7 bases each). V shed 8 bases and J shed 1 base, with 20 bases lying between them. Germline V gene data show CDR1 as MDHEN and CDR2 as SYDVKM. The CDR3 length is 16 residues. CDR3 DNA sequence: TGTGCCAGCTCAGGGGGGGGCGACAGGGCCCAAGAGACCCAGTACTTC. This encodes CASSGGGDRAQETQYF.

Many counts were recorded for this clonotype. V gene TRBV7-3 combines with J gene TRBJ2-7; no clear D gene. Germline V lookup: CDR1 SGHTA, CDR2 FQGTGA. Trimming removed 5 bases at V and 3 bases at J, with 11 bases between. This CDR3 contains 13 residues. The DNA of the CDR3 is TGTGCCAGCAGCCCTTCGCTGGGCTACGAGCAGTACTTC. The encoded protein is CASSPSLGYEQYF.

In DNA form, the CDR3 reads TGCAGTGCTAGAGAATTTTCGGGACAGGGTTTCTCTGAGCAGTTCTTC. Amino acids: CSAREFSGQGFSEQFF. The chain has TRBV20-1 and TRBJ2-1, with 9 bases fitting TRBD1. Looked up from germline, CDR1 is DFQATT and CDR2 is SNEGSKA (reference sequence). V dropped 0 bases and J dropped 9; count of bases not matched to a gene: 12. The CDR3 runs to 16 residues.

This clonotype has at least ten counts. The chain links TRBV27 to TRBJ1-6, with D maybe TRBD1 (5 bases). Germline loops: CDR1 MNHEY, CDR2 SMNVEV (reference sequence). There are 15 residues in the CDR3. Trimming left V 2 bases short and J 9 bases short, with 14 bases between. The CDR3 DNA reads as TGTGCCAGCAGTTTAAAAGCAGGGAGAGGTTCACCCCTCCACTTT. It encodes CASSLKAGRGSPLHF.

The chain carries TRBV19 and TRBJ2-1; D gene unclear. Trimming took off 7 bases at V and 7 bases at J, with 14 bases between the two ends. Germline V gene sequence: CDR1 LNHDA, CDR2 SQIVND (reference sequence). This CDR3 contains 13 residues. The CDR3, as DNA: TGTGCCAGTAATGGGTGGGTGGGGAATGAGCAGTTCTTC. Protein product: CASNGWVGNEQFF.

This clonotype was detected many times. The chain combines TRBV28 with TRBJ1-1; D is perhaps TRBD1 (5 bases). Germline assignment: CDR1 MDHEN and CDR2 SYDVKM. CDR3 length: 13 amino acids. Trimming pared 8 bases from V and 0 bases from J, leaving 10 bases between. The DNA for the CDR3 is TGTGCCAGCGGGGACGGATTGAACACTGAAGCTTTCTTT. This codes for CASGDGLNTEAFF. Drawing the rest from reference TRBV28 and TRBJ1-1, the complete variable domain is DVKVTQSSRYLVKRTGEKVFLECVQDMDHENMFWYRQDPGLGLRLIYFSYDVKMKEKGDIPEGYSVSREKKERFSLILESASTNQTSMYLCASGDGLNTEAFFGQGTRLTVV.

This clonotype was picked up many times. J is TRBJ2-7 and V is TRBV11-3; D tentatively reads TRBD1 or TRBD2 (5 bases each). Trimming cost V 3 bases and J 0 bases, with 18 bases left between them. Germline CDR1 is SGHNT and CDR2 is YENEEA. This CDR3 region has 17 residues. The CDR3 here is CASSFDPRDARSYEQYF. The CDR3 nucleotides are TGTGCCAGCAGCTTCGACCCTCGGGACGCACGCTCCTACGAGCAGTACTTC.

This clonotype was detected many times. The V and J genes are TRBV20-1 and TRBJ1-2, with D tentatively TRBD1 (5 bases). Trimming took off 5 bases at V and 7 bases at J, with 23 bases between the two ends. This CDR3 is 15 amino acids long. The germline V gene encodes CDR1 DFQATT and CDR2 SNEGSKA (reference sequence). The CDR3 region is CSAQSINRQGSGYTF. The DNA of the CDR3 is TGCAGTGCTCAAAGCATTAATCGGCAGGGCAGTGGCTACACCTTC.

The table lists this clonotype with many counts. The junction departs from the called germline gene at one end, perhaps through a read error. This chain links TRBV7-7 with TRBJ2-5, with D possibly called TRBD1 or TRBD2 (5 bases each). CDR3 length equals 15 residues. Germline V gene sequence: CDR1 SSHAT, CDR2 FNYEAQ (reference sequence). In nucleotides, the CDR3 is TGTGCTAGCAGTCGGGAACCAGGGTGGCAAGAGACCCAGTACTTC. Amino acid sequence: CASSREPGWQETQYF.

This clonotype was observed many times. An end of the junction differs from the germline gene, which may be a read error. The chain joins TRBV11-3 to TRBJ2-3; D is undetermined. The length of the CDR3 is 12 residues. Per the germline V gene, CDR1 is SGHNT and CDR2 is YENEEA. The CDR3 DNA is TGTGCCAGCAGGCAATACACAAATACGCAGTATTTT. It yields the protein CASRQYTNTQYF.

This clonotype was picked up many times. The chain recombines TRBV2 with TRBJ2-7; possibly TRBD1 for D (6 bases). Germline V gene lookup returns CDR1 SNHLY and CDR2 FYNNEI. V was trimmed by 6 bases and J by 6 bases, leaving 21 bases between them. This CDR3 is 15 amino acids long. The DNA for the CDR3 is TGTGCCAGCAGCGGACAGAGCTCAGTCTATGGCGAGCAGTACTTC. This sequence encodes CASSGQSSVYGEQYF.

This clonotype turned up a few times. The rearrangement uses TRBV6-6 and TRBJ1-5; D not certain. Trimming left V 0 bases short and J 0 bases short, with 21 bases between. CDR1 is MNHNY, CDR2 SVGAGI, per germline (reference sequence). CDR3 length equals 20 residues. Written as DNA, the CDR3 is TGTGCCAGCAGTTACTCGCCGACTGCCTCTCCGGATGATAGCAATCAGCCCCAGCATTTT. It encodes CASSYSPTASPDDSNQPQHF.

The chain couples TRBV5-6 to TRBJ2-7, with a weak D call TRBD2 (5 bases). The V and J ends lost 1 base and 7 bases respectively, with 15 bases between them. CDR3 length: 14 residues. Germline loops: CDR1 SGHDT, CDR2 YYEEEE. As DNA, the CDR3 is TGTGCCAGCAGCTTGTCGGCCGGGGTTCTGGAGCAGTACTTC. Its translation: CASSLSAGVLEQYF.

This sequence joins TRBV4-1 and TRBJ2-2; D possibly corresponds to TRBD2 (6 bases). CDR3 length: 15 residues. The ends were cut back, 4 bases at V and 4 bases at J, with 13 bases in the middle. CDR1 and CDR2 from the germline V gene are MGHRA and YSYEKL. CDR3 protein: CASSPRLVGTGELFF. Written as DNA, the CDR3 is TGCGCCAGCAGCCCCCGACTAGTCGGCACCGGGGAGCTGTTTTTT.

The rearrangement uses TRBV6-1 and TRBJ2-1, with D possibly TRBD2 on 5 matching bases. V lost 5 bases, J lost 13 bases, and 18 bases lay in between. CDR3 length: 13 residues. Germline assignment: CDR1 MNHNS and CDR2 SASEGT. CDR3 sequence: CASSTGVAWSQFF. As DNA, the CDR3 is TGTGCCAGCAGTACCGGGGTAGCCTGGTCACAGTTCTTC.